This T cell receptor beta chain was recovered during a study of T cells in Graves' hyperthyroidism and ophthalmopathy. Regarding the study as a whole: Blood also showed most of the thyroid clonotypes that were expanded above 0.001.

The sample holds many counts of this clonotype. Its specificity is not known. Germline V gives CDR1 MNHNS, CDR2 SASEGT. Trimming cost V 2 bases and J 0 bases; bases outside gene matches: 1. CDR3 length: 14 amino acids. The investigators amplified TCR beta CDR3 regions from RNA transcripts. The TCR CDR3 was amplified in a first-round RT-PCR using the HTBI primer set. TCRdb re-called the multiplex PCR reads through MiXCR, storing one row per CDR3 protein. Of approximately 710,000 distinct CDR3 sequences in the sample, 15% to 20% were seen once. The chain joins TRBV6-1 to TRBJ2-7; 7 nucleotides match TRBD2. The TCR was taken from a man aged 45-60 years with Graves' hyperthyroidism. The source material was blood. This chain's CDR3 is CASSERGSSYEQYF. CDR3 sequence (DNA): TGTGCCAGCAGTGAACGCGGGAGCTCCTACGAGCAGTACTTC.